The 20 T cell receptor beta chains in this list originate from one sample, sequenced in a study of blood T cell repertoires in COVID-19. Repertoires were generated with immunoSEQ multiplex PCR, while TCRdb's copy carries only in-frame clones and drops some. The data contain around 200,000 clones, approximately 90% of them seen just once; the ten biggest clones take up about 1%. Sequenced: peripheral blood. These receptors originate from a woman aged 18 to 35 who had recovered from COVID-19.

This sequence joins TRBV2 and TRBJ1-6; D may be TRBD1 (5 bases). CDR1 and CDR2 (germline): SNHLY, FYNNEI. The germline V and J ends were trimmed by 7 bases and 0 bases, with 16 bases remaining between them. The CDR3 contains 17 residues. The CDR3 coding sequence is TGTGCCAGCACTGCAGGGAAAATCAGCTCCTATAATTCACCCCTCCACTTT. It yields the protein CASTAGKISSYNSPLHF.

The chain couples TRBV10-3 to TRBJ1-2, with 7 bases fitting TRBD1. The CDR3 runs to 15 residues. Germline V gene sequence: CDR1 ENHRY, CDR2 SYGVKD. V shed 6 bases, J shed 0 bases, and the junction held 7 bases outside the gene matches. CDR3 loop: CAIRTDRRTNYGYTF. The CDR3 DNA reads TGTGCCATCAGAACGGACAGGCGGACTAACTATGGCTACACCTTC.

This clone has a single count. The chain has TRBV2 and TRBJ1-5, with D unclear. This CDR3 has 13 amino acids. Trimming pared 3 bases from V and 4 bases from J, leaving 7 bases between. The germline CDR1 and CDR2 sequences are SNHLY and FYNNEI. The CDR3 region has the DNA TGTGCCAGCAGTGACCAGGTGAATCAGCCCCAGCATTTT. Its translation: CASSDQVNQPQHF.

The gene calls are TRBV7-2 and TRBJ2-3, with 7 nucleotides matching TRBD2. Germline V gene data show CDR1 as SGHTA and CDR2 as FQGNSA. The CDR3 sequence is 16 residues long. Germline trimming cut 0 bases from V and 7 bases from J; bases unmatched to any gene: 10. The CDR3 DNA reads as TGTGCCAGCAGCTTAGCCGGGACTAAGGGGATCAATACGCAGTATTTT. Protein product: CASSLAGTKGINTQYF.

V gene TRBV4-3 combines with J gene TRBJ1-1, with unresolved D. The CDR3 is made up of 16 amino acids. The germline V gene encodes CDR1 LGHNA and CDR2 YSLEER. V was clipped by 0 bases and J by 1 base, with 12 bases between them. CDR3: CASSQEVMGPNTEAFF. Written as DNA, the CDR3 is TGCGCCAGCAGCCAAGAGGTTATGGGCCCGAACACTGAAGCTTTCTTT.

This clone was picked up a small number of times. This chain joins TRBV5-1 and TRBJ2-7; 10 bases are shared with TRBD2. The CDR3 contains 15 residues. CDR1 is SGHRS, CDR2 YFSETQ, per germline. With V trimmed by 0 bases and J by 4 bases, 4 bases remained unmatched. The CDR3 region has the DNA TGCGCCAGCAGCTTGGAAGCGGGAGGGCCTTACGAGCAGTACGTC. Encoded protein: CASSLEAGGPYEQYV.

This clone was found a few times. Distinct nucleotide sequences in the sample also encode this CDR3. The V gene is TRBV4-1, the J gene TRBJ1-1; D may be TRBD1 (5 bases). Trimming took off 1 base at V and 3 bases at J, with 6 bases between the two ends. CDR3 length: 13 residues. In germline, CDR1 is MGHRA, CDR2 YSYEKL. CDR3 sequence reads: CASSQARDTEAFF. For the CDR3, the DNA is TGCGCCAGCAGCCAAGCCAGGGACACTGAAGCTTTCTTT.

The CDR3 is CASRDRGTGELFF. Written as DNA, the CDR3 is TGTGCCAGCAGGGACAGGGGCACCGGGGAGCTGTTTTTT. The gene calls are TRBV25-1 and TRBJ2-2; 9 bases are shared with TRBD1. Looked up from germline, CDR1 is MGHDK and CDR2 is SYGVNS. J lost 4 bases, V lost 6 bases, and 0 bases had no gene match. There are 13 residues in the CDR3.

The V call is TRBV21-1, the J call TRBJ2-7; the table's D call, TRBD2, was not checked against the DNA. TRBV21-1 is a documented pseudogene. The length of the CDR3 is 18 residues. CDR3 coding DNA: TGTGCCAGCAGCAAACGGAGGACTAGCGGGGGGGCATCCTACGAGCAGTACTTC. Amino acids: CASSKRRTSGGASYEQYF.

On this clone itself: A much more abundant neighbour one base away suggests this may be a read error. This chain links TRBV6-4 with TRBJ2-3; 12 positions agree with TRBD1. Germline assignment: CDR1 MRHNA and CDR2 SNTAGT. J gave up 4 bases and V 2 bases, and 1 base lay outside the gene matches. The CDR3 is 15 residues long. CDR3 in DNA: TGTGCCAGCAGTGACGGGACAGGGGGCCCAGATACGCAGTATTTT. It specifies CASSDGTGGPDTQYF.

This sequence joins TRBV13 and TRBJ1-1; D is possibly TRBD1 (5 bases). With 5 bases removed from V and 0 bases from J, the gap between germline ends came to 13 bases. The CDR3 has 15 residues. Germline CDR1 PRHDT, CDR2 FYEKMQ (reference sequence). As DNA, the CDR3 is TGTGCCAGCAGCCTCCAGGGTCTCCTGAACACTGAAGCTTTCTTT. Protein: CASSLQGLLNTEAFF. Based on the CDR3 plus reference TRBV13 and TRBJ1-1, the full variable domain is AAGVIQSPRHLIKEKRETATLKCYPIPRHDTVYWYQQGPGQDPQFLISFYEKMQSDKGSIPDRFSAQQFSDYHSELNMSSLELGDSALYFCASSLQGLLNTEAFFGQGTRLTVV.

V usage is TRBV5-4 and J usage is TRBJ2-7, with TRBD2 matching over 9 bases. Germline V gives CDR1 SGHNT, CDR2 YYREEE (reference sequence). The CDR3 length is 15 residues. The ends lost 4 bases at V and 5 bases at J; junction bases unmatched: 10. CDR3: CASSLQRGVVHEQYF. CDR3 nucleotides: TGTGCCAGCAGCCTACAGCGGGGGGTGGTCCACGAGCAGTACTTC. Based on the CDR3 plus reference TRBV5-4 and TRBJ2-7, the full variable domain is ETGVTQSPTHLIKTRGQQVTLRCSSQSGHNTVSWYQQALGQGPQFIFQYYREEENGRGNFPPRFSGLQFPNYSSELNVNALELDDSALYLCASSLQRGVVHEQYFGPGTRLTVT.

This chain's CDR3 is CASRGGGHYNEQFF. DNA for the CDR3: TGTGCCAGTAGGGGAGGGGGGCATTACAATGAGCAGTTCTTC. The chain has TRBV19 and TRBJ2-1; D is perhaps TRBD2 (7 bases). Germline CDR1 is LNHDA and CDR2 is SQIVND (reference sequence). V was shortened by 6 bases and J by 4 bases, with 13 bases between the two germline ends. The CDR3 has 14 residues.

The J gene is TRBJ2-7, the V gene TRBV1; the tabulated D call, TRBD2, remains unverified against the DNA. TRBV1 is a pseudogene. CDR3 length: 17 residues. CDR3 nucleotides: TGCACCAGCAGCCAGGGACAAGGGAGCGGGGGTTGGGGCGAGCAGTACGTC. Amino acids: CTSSQGQGSGGWGEQYV.

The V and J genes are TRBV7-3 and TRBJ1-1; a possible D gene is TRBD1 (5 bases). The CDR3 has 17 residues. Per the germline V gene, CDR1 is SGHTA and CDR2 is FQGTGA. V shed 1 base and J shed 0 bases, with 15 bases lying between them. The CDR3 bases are TGTGCCAGCAGCTTAAGGGGGGGTGAGCGCATGAACACTGAAGCTTTCTTT. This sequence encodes CASSLRGGERMNTEAFF.

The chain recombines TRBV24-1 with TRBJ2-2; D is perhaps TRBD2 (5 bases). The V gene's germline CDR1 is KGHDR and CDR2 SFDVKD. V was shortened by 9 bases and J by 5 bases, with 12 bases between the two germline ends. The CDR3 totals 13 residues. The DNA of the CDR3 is TGTGCCACCTCGGCGGGCGGAACCGGGGAGCTGTTTTTT. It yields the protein CATSAGGTGELFF.

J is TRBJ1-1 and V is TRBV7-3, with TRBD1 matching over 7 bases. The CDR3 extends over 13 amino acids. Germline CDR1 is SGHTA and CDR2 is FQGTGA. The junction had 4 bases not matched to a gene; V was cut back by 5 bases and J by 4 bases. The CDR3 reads CASSDAGGTEAFF. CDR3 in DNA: TGTGCCAGCAGCGATGCAGGGGGCACTGAAGCTTTCTTT. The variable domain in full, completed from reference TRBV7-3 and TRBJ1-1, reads GAGVSQTPSNKVTEKGKYVELRCDPISGHTALYWYRQSLGQGPEFLIYFQGTGAADDSGLPNDRFFAVRPEGSVSTLKIQRTERGDSAVYLCASSDAGGTEAFFGQGTRLTVV.

The CDR3 sequence is CASRTDKYGYTF. The CDR3 DNA follows: TGTGCCAGCAGGACCGACAAGTATGGCTACACCTTC. The chain couples TRBV5-6 to TRBJ1-2; D gene unclear. The V gene's germline CDR1 is SGHDT and CDR2 YYEEEE. The CDR3 runs 12 residues. The germline V and J ends were trimmed by 5 bases and 5 bases, with 10 bases remaining between them.

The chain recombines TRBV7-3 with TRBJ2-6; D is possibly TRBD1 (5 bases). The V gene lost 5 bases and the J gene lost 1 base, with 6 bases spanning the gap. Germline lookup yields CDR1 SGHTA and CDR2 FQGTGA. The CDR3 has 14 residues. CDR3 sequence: CASSQGSGANVLTF. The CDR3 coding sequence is TGTGCCAGCAGCCAGGGTTCTGGGGCCAACGTCCTGACTTTC.

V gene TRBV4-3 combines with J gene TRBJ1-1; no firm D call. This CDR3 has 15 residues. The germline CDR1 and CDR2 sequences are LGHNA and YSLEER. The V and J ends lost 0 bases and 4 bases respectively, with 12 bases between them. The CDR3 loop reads CASSQEAGWVTEAFF. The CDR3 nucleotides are TGCGCCAGCAGCCAAGAAGCCGGGTGGGTCACTGAAGCTTTCTTT.